This T cell receptor (beta chain) is drawn from a study of T cell changes during pregnancy in multiple sclerosis (dated by TCRdb to the late 2010s). Concerning the study at large: The study looked at changes in the T cell repertoire across pregnancy in women with multiple sclerosis.

The sample holds a few counts of this clone. Its antigen is still unknown. Nothing much larger sits one base from this clone, and base qualities are not available. Receptors were amplified or captured by the immunoSEQ multiplex PCR assay. TCRdb stores this immuneACCESS table with in-frame sequences only. Part of the clones is absent; in the studies checked, under half of the shortfall reflects unresolved V genes, and no reason is known for the rest. Within this sample are over 35,000 clones, with roughly nine tenths of them counted one time only. The ten largest clones add up to 0.45% to 0.6% of the sample. Sequencing used CD4+ T cells from peripheral blood mononuclear cells, obtained in the first trimester of pregnancy. The TCR was taken from a female donor with multiple sclerosis, enrolled in a pregnancy study.

The CDR3 amino acid sequence is: CASRPRGATGKNIQYF. The nucleotides read TGTGCCAGCAGACCCCGGGGGGCGACCGGCAAAAACATTCAGTACTTC. The rearranged chain carries TRBV7-9 and TRBJ2-4; TRBD2 is a possible D gene, resting on 7 matching bases. The germline V gene (reference sequence) sets CDR1 to SEHNR and CDR2 to FQNEAQ. A distance of 18 bases separates the germline ends of V and J, which lose 6 bases and 3 bases respectively. Counted from cysteine to phenylalanine, this CDR3 has 16 amino acids. Of all the DNA, just the CDR3 is kept, 48 bases in frame from base 1.